This T cell receptor (beta chain) was sequenced for a study of blood T cell repertoires in COVID-19. Study background: Sources were T cells, B-cell-depleted T cells, or PBMCs; the material itself was cDNA or gDNA.

The authors' processing: Amplification from reference gene primers served as the basis for estimated nucleated cell counts. TCRdb keeps only in-frame clones here, not all; method: immunoSEQ multiplex PCR. The V and J calls and clone size are taken from that table; D and trimming were inferred from the DNA. The data hold 340,000 or so clones, with roughly 84% observed a single time. The trim removed 3 bases at V and 6 bases at J, leaving 4 bases unmatched. This CDR3 has 14 residues. CDR1 is WNHNN and CDR2 is SYGVQD in the germline V gene (reference sequence). The sequence derives from a man in his fifties with active or convalescent COVID-19. The sequenced sample consisted of peripheral blood. The gene calls are TRBV10-1 and TRBJ2-3; 9 bases align to TRBD2. The CDR3 nucleotides are TGCGCCAGCAGTGACTACAGCGGGAGGGATACGCAGTATTTT. Protein: CASSDYSGRDTQYF.